These 11 T cell receptor beta chains originate from one sample sequenced in a study of CD8+ T cells in alopecia areata. Regarding treatment: oral pan-JAK inhibitor, 5-10 mg twice daily. cDNA prepared by RNA extraction and subsequent reverse transcription served as the template for sequencing. The repertoire was sequenced with immunoSEQ multiplex PCR; TCRdb's copy has only in-frame clones and lacks some. The sample holds under 300,000 clones, 60% seen once. The sequenced sample was CD4+ T cells sorted from blood, obtained around week 54, from a patient treated with tofacitinib. The receptors originated from a human donor with alopecia areata.

The CDR3 sequence is CASSETFSGQYF. The DNA of the CDR3 is TGTGCCAGCAGTGAGACCTTCTCGGGTCAGTACTTC. The chain is built from TRBV25-1 and TRBJ2-7; D is unresolved. The V gene lost 3 bases and the J gene lost 10 bases, with 13 bases spanning the gap. Germline CDR1 reads MGHDK; CDR2 reads SYGVNS. The CDR3 length is 12 residues.

V gene TRBV7-9 combines with J gene TRBJ2-7, with D possibly being TRBD2 (6 bases). This CDR3 comprises 14 residues. V lost 2 bases to trimming and J lost 4 bases, with 12 bases between them. Germline-derived CDR1 and CDR2 are SEHNR and FQNEAQ (reference sequence). The CDR3 DNA follows: TGTGCCAGCAGCTTATTTACGGGGGAATACGAGCAGTACTTC. Protein: CASSLFTGEYEQYF.

V gene TRBV29-1 combines with J gene TRBJ1-4, with 10 bases matching TRBD1. Germline values: CDR1 SQVTM, CDR2 ANQGSEA. V lost 5 bases to trimming and J lost 6 bases; unmatched junction nucleotides: 9. The length of the CDR3 is 15 residues. Here the CDR3 reads CSVPKAGTGDEKLFF. The CDR3 DNA sequence: TGCAGCGTTCCAAAGGCAGGGACAGGGGATGAAAAACTGTTTTTT.

V and J are TRBV7-3 and TRBJ2-5, with 7 bases lining up with TRBD2. The V segment lost 1 base and the J segment 4 bases; nucleotides outside the gene matches: 3. The CDR3 is 14 amino acids. Germline CDR1 reads SGHTA; CDR2 reads FQGTGA. The CDR3: CASSLNAGAETQYF. The CDR3 nucleotides are TGTGCCAGCAGCTTAAATGCGGGAGCAGAGACCCAGTACTTC.

This clone was counted only a few times. The chain combines TRBV7-9 with TRBJ1-2, with D unresolved. Trimming shortened V by 3 bases and J by 8 bases, and 10 bases separated the two germline ends. This CDR3 has 12 residues. The germline gives CDR1 SEHNR, CDR2 FQNEAQ (reference sequence). CDR3 in amino acids: CASSFSSQGYTF. In nucleotides, the CDR3 is TGTGCCAGCAGCTTTTCCAGCCAGGGCTACACCTTC.

V and J are TRBV30 and TRBJ1-6, with 9 bases identical to TRBD1. After removal of 0 bases from V and 8 bases from J, the junction contained 8 bases not matched to a gene. The germline V gene encodes CDR1 GTSNPN and CDR2 SVGIG (reference sequence). The CDR3 runs 16 residues. The CDR3 sequence: CAWSVNPGQGYSPLHF. The CDR3 bases are TGTGCCTGGAGTGTGAACCCGGGACAGGGATATTCACCCCTCCACTTT.

The rearrangement links TRBV29-1 to TRBJ1-4, with D unresolved. The CDR3 has 10 residues. CDR1 is SQVTM, CDR2 ANQGSEA, per germline. V lost 8 bases and J lost 5, with 6 bases in between. The CDR3, as DNA: TGCAGCTGTTGGAATGAAAAACTGTTTTTT. Residues: CSCWNEKLFF.

This clone occurred many times. The genes are TRBV11-2 and TRBJ2-5; no clear D gene. The CDR3 is made up of 13 amino acids. V shed 0 bases and J shed 4 bases, with 6 bases lying between them. CDR1 and CDR2 (germline): SGHAT, FQNNGV. The CDR3 loop is CASSLDLAETQYF. Here the CDR3 DNA reads TGTGCCAGCAGCTTAGATCTCGCAGAGACCCAGTACTTC.

This clone occurred a few times. This chain links TRBV10-2 with TRBJ2-3; D unresolved. Germline V CDR1 and CDR2: WSHSY, SAAADI. Trimming shortened V by 10 bases and J by 0 bases, and 8 bases separated the two germline ends. The CDR3 runs 12 residues. The CDR3 sequence: CATKKSTDTQYF. The CDR3 bases are TGCGCCACCAAGAAGAGCACAGATACGCAGTATTTT.

This chain connects TRBV7-2 to TRBJ2-7; TRBD2 agrees at 10 bases. The CDR3 spans 15 residues. Germline V gene data show CDR1 as SGHTA and CDR2 as FQGNSA. V lost 5 bases and J lost 3; bases outside the gene matches: 7. The CDR3 region has the DNA TGTGCCAGCAGCCCCAGCCTAGCGGGGGTCTACGAGCAGTACTTC. Its protein product is CASSPSLAGVYEQYF.

The genes are TRBV11-2 and TRBJ2-5, with D perhaps matching TRBD2 (6 bases). This CDR3 region has 14 residues. Looked up from germline, CDR1 is SGHAT and CDR2 is FQNNGV. Deletions cut 5 bases from V and 0 bases from J, with 10 bases between. CDR3 nucleotide sequence: TGTGCCAGCAGCCCCGGGACTTACCAAGAGACCCAGTACTTC. Its translation: CASSPGTYQETQYF. Looking up the rest from reference TRBV11-2 and TRBJ2-5 gives the full variable domain: EAGVAQSPRYKIIEKRQSVAFWCNPISGHATLYWYQQILGQGPKLLIQFQNNGVVDDSQLPKDRFSAERLKGVDSTLKIQPAKLEDSAVYLCASSPGTYQETQYFGPGTRLLVL.